This TCR beta chain comes out of a study of cytomegalovirus exposure and HLA in healthy donors. Study-level results: Most CMV-associated TCR beta chains were later found to appear HLA-restricted. CMV serostatus was the only immune exposure information that was available.

Use of 60 Vbeta and 13 Jbeta primers characterized the PCR. Assay: immunoSEQ multiplex PCR; the TCRdb copy retains only in-frame clones and omits some. Altogether roughly 140,000 clones are present, roughly 83% being singletons, with the ten largest covering about 3.9%. On this clone itself: Its antigen remains unknown.

In germline, CDR1 is MGHRA, CDR2 YSYEKL. The CDR3 contains 15 residues. V lost 7 bases to trimming and J lost 2 bases, with 14 bases between them. This chain joins TRBV4-1 and TRBJ2-2; TRBD2 is a possible D gene (5 bases). The receptor was derived from a man between 35 and 55 years old in good health and CMV-seropositive. The sample was PBMCs. The CDR3 loop reads CASKKTGSNTGELFF. CDR3 nucleotide sequence: TGCGCCAGCAAGAAGACGGGAAGCAACACCGGGGAGCTGTTTTTT.